Listed below are T cell receptor beta chains from one sample, sequenced in a study of blood T cell repertoires in COVID-19. Libraries were prepared by immunoSEQ multiplex PCR; TCRdb keeps only in-frame clonotypes and omits some of them. The sample yields 120,000 to 150,000 clones, over 80% seen once. Sequenced sample: PBMCs or T cells enriched from blood (not recorded which). The source of these receptors is a woman in her forties who had recovered from COVID-19. CDR3s leave out the opening cysteine and the closing phenylalanine or tryptophan. Clone size is shown for a subset of rows, as once, few, many or a class of expanded clone.

v_call	cdr3_length	j_call	clone_size	cdr3_aa
TRBV4-1	10	TRBJ2-1	-	ASSQRDNEQF
TRBV11-2	13	TRBJ1-6	few	ASSFSGTNNSPLH
TRBV19	11	TRBJ1-1	-	ASSEGDNTEAF
TRBV6-5	13	TRBJ2-7	-	ASSYPGQGIYEQY
TRBV5-1	12	TRBJ2-1	-	ASSEWTGANEQF
TRBV5-6	12	TRBJ2-7	once	ASSWGTGAGEQY
TRBV12-3/TRBV12-4	11	TRBJ1-2	-	ASSNDRVYGYT
TRBV30	12	TRBJ2-1	-	AWTAGTSRNEQF
TRBV27	13	TRBJ1-5	-	ASSPGQGIGQPQH
TRBV2	13	TRBJ2-1	-	ASRGGGGVYNEQF
TRBV30	13	TRBJ2-1	-	AFDVGLAGVYEQF
TRBV7-9	14	TRBJ2-5	-	ASTLTSGGAKETQY
TRBV3-1/TRBV3-2	14	TRBJ2-5	-	ASSLGAAGGEETQY
TRBV4-2	12	TRBJ1-2	-	ASSQAPDIYGYT
TRBV6-5	11	TRBJ2-7	-	ASSRDRNYEQY
TRBV23-1	10	TRBJ1-5	-	AREGLYQPQH
TRBV5-4	12	TRBJ2-7	-	ASSLGGSTYEQY
TRBV5-6	12	TRBJ1-2	-	ASSPGGVVYGYT
TRBV2	13	TRBJ2-3	-	ASAPTGEARDTQY
TRBV19	13	TRBJ1-2	-	ASSLGTGVNYGYT
TRBV5-1	13	TRBJ2-1	few	ASSLDPGTYNEQF
TRBV9	13	TRBJ2-3	-	ASSRPGLGTDTQY
TRBV29-1	11	TRBJ2-1	few	SVGPSGGNEQF
TRBV5-6	12	TRBJ1-6	-	ASSFQELHSPLH
TRBV11-2	10	TRBJ2-7	-	ASSLVGNEQY
TRBV19	12	TRBJ1-2	-	ASTGTGKHYGYT